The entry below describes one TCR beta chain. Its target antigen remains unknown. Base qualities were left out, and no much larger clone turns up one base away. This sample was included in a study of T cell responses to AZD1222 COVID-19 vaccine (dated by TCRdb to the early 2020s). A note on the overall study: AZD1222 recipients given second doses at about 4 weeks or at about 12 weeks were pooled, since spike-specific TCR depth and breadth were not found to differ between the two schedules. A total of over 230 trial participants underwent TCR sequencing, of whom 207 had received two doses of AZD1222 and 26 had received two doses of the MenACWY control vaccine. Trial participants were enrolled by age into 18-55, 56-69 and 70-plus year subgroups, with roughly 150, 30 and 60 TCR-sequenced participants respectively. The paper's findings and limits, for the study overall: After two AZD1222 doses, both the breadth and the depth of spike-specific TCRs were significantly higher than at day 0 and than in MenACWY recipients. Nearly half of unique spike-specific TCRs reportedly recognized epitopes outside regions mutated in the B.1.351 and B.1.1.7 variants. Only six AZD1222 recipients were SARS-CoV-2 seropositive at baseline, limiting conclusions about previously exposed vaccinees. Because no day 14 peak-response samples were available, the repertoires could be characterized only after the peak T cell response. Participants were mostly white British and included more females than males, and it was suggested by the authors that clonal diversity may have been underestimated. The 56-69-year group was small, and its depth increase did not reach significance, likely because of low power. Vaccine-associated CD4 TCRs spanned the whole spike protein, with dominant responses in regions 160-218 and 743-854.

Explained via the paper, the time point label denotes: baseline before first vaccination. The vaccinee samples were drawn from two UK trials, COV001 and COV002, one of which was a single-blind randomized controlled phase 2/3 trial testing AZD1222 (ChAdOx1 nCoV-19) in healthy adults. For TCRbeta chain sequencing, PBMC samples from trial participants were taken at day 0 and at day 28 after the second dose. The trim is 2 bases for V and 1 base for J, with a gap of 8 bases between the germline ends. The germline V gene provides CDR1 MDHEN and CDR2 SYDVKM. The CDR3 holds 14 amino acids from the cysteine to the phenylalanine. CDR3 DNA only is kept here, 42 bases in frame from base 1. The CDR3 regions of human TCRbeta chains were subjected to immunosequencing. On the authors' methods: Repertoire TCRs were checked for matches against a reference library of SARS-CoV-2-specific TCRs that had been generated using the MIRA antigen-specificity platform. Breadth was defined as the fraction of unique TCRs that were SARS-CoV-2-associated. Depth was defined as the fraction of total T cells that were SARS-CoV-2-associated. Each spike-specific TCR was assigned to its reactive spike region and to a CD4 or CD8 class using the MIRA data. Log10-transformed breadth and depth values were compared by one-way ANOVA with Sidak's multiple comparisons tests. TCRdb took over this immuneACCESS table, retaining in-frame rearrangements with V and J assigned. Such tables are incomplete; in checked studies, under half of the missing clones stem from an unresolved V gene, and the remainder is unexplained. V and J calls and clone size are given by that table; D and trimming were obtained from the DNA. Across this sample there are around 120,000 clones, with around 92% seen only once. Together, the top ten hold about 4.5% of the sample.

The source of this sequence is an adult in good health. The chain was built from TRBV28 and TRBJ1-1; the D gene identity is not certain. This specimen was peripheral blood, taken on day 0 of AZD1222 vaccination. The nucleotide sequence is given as TGTGCCAGCAGTTTAAGGCCTTGGAACACTGAAGCTTTCTTT. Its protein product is CASSLRPWNTEAFF. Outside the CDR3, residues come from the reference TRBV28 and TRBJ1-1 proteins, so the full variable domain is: DVKVTQSSRYLVKRTGEKVFLECVQDMDHENMFWYRQDPGLGLRLIYFSYDVKMKEKGDIPEGYSVSREKKERFSLILESASTNQTSMYLCASSLRPWNTEAFFGQGTRLTVV.